The sequence of this T cell receptor (beta chain) was determined in a study of CD8+CD57+ T cells in acquired aplastic anemia. Regarding the study as a whole: Between the patient and control groups, CD8+ Simpson's diversity did not differ significantly.

Investigators profiled TCR beta VDJ and CDR3 from genomic DNA template. TCRdb used MiXCR to reprocess the reads, holding one entry per CDR3 protein. The repertoire includes 250,000 to 350,000 distinct CDR3 sequences, around three fifths of them detected once, and around 1.3% sits in the top ten. Patients included in sequencing had previously demonstrated CD8+CD57+ cell expansion by flow cytometry. Among the patients, none had received any therapy at the time of blood sampling. About this clonotype: Its antigen is unknown.

The sequence was collected from a human donor with aplastic anemia. Input material: sorted CD4+, CD8+, or CD8+CD57+ T cells (not recorded which) from PBMCs.

CDR3 sequence (DNA): TGTGCCAGCAGCGATAATCGCAGGGGGCGCGAGCAGTACTTC. Its protein product is CASSDNRRGREQYF. The chain is built from TRBV12-3 or TRBV12-4 and TRBJ2-7; 8 bases align to TRBD1. The CDR3 is 14 amino acids. V shed 6 bases and J 6 bases; nucleotides not matched to a gene: 10.